This T cell receptor (beta chain) was recorded in a study of T cells in Graves' hyperthyroidism and ophthalmopathy. Overall study results and limits: Blood samples included most of the expanded thyroid clonotypes exceeding 0.001. Using 13 V-J features, a model discriminated ophthalmopathy from stable hyperthyroidism.

It was considered stable Graves' hyperthyroidism when ophthalmopathy did not progress within 18 months. Hyperthyroidism was newly diagnosed in patients aged 18 to 65 (duration under 2 months). Many counts were recorded for this clonotype. No antigen is known for it. Amplified TCR beta CDR3 regions derived from RNA transcripts. HTBI primers drove first-round RT-PCR of the TCR CDR3. Each CDR3 protein is one row after TCRdb ran MiXCR on the multiplex PCR reads. This sample has about 210,000 distinct CDR3 sequences; 17% occur once, and the top ten carry approximately 50%. The sample taken for sequencing was blood. The clonotype comes from a man aged 50 to 60 with Graves' hyperthyroidism.

CDR3 sequence reads: CASSFGGSSYNEQFF. As DNA, the CDR3 is TGTGCCAGCAGTTTCGGCGGGAGTTCCTACAATGAGCAGTTCTTC. The chain joins TRBV12-3 or TRBV12-4 to TRBJ2-1; TRBD2 matches 7 bases. V shed 3 bases, J shed 1 base, and the junction held 3 bases outside the gene matches. CDR3 size: 15 residues.